The rows below give T cell receptor beta chains drawn from one sample of a study of vaccination effects on CD4 cells after COVID-19. Sequencing used immunoSEQ multiplex PCR; TCRdb keeps in-frame clones, though not all of them. The data show around 19,000 clones, roughly three quarters seen once. No antigen has been assigned to these receptors. Here the sequenced sample was CD4+ T cells from PBMCs cultured with HCoV-NL63 spike peptides, taken before COVID-19 vaccination. Every receptor here comes from a human donor who received a COVID-19 vaccine. Both conserved end residues are part of each CDR3. Fields, in order: clone size, J gene, V gene, D gene, CDR3 protein, CDR3 DNA. A D gene is named only where the DNA matches it firmly. Clone size is not always given. Where it is, it says once, few, many or a class for expanded clones.

- TRBJ2-1 TRBV11-2 - CASSPNPERASYNEQFF TGTGCCAGCAGCCCCAACCCAGAGCGGGCTTCCTACAATGAGCAGTTCTTC
- TRBJ1-1 TRBV5-4 - CASSFPGTPNGTEAFF TGTGCCAGCAGCTTTCCCGGGACACCAAACGGCACTGAAGCTTTCTTT
- TRBJ1-5 TRBV7-9 - CASSLDLTSQPQHF TGTGCCAGCAGCTTAGATCTAACAAGTCAGCCCCAGCATTTT
- TRBJ1-2 TRBV5-1 TRBD1 CASSPSQGRQANYGYTF TGCGCCAGCAGCCCTTCACAGGGGCGACAAGCTAACTATGGCTACACCTTC
- TRBJ2-5 TRBV12-3/TRBV12-4 - CASSPSGQETQYF TGTGCCAGCAGCCCATCTGGACAAGAGACCCAGTACTTC
medium-sized TRBJ2-7 TRBV6-5 - CASRQRDIFYEQYF TGTGCCAGCCGGCAGCGGGACATCTTCTACGAGCAGTACTTC
- TRBJ1-6 TRBV24-1 - CATRGDTPNSPLHF TGTGCCACCAGGGGGGACACTCCGAATTCACCCCTCCACTTT
once TRBJ1-1 TRBV10-3 - CAISASEWDTEAFF TGTGCCATCAGTGCATCAGAGTGGGACACTGAAGCTTTCTTT
- TRBJ1-5 TRBV30 - CAWSAELNQPQHF TGTGCCTGGAGTGCCGAGCTGAATCAGCCCCAGCATTTT
- TRBJ1-2 TRBV28 - CASSQISRNYGYTF TGTGCCAGCAGCCAAATCTCAAGAAACTATGGCTACACCTTC